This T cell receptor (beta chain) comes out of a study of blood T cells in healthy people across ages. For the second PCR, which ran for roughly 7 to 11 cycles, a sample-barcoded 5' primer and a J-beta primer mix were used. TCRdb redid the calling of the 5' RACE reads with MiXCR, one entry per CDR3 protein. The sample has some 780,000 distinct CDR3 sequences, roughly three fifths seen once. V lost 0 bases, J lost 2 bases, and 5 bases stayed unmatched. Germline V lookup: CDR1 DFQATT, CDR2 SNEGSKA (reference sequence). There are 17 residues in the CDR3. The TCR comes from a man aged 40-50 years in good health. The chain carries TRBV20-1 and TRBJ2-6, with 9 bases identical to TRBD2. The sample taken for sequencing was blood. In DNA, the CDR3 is TGCAGTGCTAGAGATCGCGGGAGGGCGGCTGGGGCCAACGTCCTGACTTTC. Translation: CSARDRGRAAGANVLTF.